The rows below give T cell receptor beta chains drawn from one sample of a study of OX40 agonist ivuxolimab in advanced cancers. Sequencing was performed with immunoSEQ multiplex PCR; in TCRdb, only in-frame clones are kept and a portion is missing. The sample has 70,000 or so clones; around 91% are singletons. The sequences come from CD4+ or CD8+ T cells sorted from blood, collected in a trial of the OX40 agonist ivuxolimab. These receptors all stem from an adult with an advanced solid tumor such as melanoma, head and neck, liver or kidney cancer. Both conserved end residues are part of each CDR3. A D gene is named only where the DNA matches it firmly. Size values are once, few and many counts, or a class for expanded clones, and some rows have none.

j_call,v_call,clone_size,d_call,cdr3_nt,cdr3_aa
TRBJ1-2,TRBV9,.,.,TGTGCCAGCTCCGGACCGATTAACTATGGCTACACCTTC,CASSGPINYGYTF
TRBJ2-5,TRBV11-2,.,.,TGTGCCAGCAGCCCCTGGCCCGAAGAGACCCAGTACTTC,CASSPWPEETQYF
TRBJ2-5,TRBV7-2,.,TRBD1,TGTGCCAGCAGCCTGACAGGGTCGGAGGTAGAGACCCAGTACTTC,CASSLTGSEVETQYF
TRBJ2-7,TRBV6-5,.,.,TGTGCCAGCAGTTACTCGCCCGGGACAACTTACGAGCAGTACTTC,CASSYSPGTTYEQYF
TRBJ1-5,TRBV6-1,.,.,TGTGCCAGCAGGTGGGTGGGCAATCAGCCCCAGCATTTT,CASRWVGNQPQHF
TRBJ2-5,TRBV7-2,.,TRBD2,TGTGCCAGCAGCTTCGCCTATTCTAGCGGACAAGAGACCCAGTACTTC,CASSFAYSSGQETQYF
TRBJ1-3,TRBV15,.,.,TGTGCCACCAGCAGAGACCCTCGTGGGGGGAGGTCTGGAAACACCATATATTTT,CATSRDPRGGRSGNTIYF
TRBJ2-7,TRBV5-5,.,TRBD2,TGTGCCAGCAGTTTTAGGCTAGCGGGGCAAAGCTCCTACGAGCAGTACTTC,CASSFRLAGQSSYEQYF
TRBJ2-2,TRBV29-1,.,.,TGCAGCGTTGGGTTTGTGGGCGGGGAGCTGTTTTTT,CSVGFVGGELFF
TRBJ1-5,TRBV6-5,.,.,TGTGCCAGCAGTTACGGCGGGGGCAATCAGCCCCAGCATTTT,CASSYGGGNQPQHF
TRBJ2-5,TRBV11-2,.,.,TGTGCCAGCAGCAGGGGAAAGGAGACCCAGTACTTC,CASSRGKETQYF
TRBJ2-7,TRBV7-9,once,.,TGTGCCAGCAGCCCGACGCTCGACAACACCGCCCACGAGCAGTACTTC,CASSPTLDNTAHEQYF
TRBJ1-5,TRBV28,.,.,TGTGCCAGCAGTTCATCGCAAATCAATCAGCCCCAGCATTTT,CASSSSQINQPQHF
TRBJ1-2,TRBV5-4,.,.,TGTGCCAGCAGCTTGGGACTTTCGGTGGGGGTTGGCTACACCTTC,CASSLGLSVGVGYTF
TRBJ2-1,TRBV11-3,.,.,TGTGCCAGCAGCTTAGCTGTAGGGGGTGAGCAGTTCTTC,CASSLAVGGEQFF
TRBJ2-5,TRBV5-8,.,.,TGTGCCAGCAGCCGGGGAGACGGGAAGGAGACCCAGTACTTC,CASSRGDGKETQYF
TRBJ2-2,TRBV6-1,.,.,TGTGCCAGCAGGACGAACACCGGGGAGCTGTTTTTT,CASRTNTGELFF
TRBJ2-3,TRBV30,.,.,TGTGCCTGGAGTGGGGGCTCCCGGGCAGATACGCAGTATTTT,CAWSGGSRADTQYF
TRBJ2-1,TRBV7-2,once,TRBD2,TGTGCCAGCAGCTTAGTCACCCTCACGAGCGGGAGGGGGAATGAGCAGTTCTTC,CASSLVTLTSGRGNEQFF
TRBJ1-1,TRBV2,.,.,TGTGCCAGCAGTGAGCAGGGAAAAGAAGCTTTCTTT,CASSEQGKEAFF
TRBJ1-2,TRBV28,.,.,TGTGCCAGCAGTTCGGGGCGGTTGGAAGGCTACACCTTC,CASSSGRLEGYTF
TRBJ1-2,TRBV5-1,.,TRBD1,TGCGCCAGCAGCATGACAGGGTCCCCCGACTATGGCTACACCTTC,CASSMTGSPDYGYTF
TRBJ1-3,TRBV4-1,.,.,TGCGCCAGCAGCCAAGGGATCCTGGGAAACACCATATATTTT,CASSQGILGNTIYF
TRBJ1-5,TRBV19,.,.,TGTGCCAGTAGTATCGAGGAGCAGCAGCCCCAGCATTTT,CASSIEEQQPQHF
TRBJ2-7,TRBV27,.,.,TGTGCCAGCAGTTTGATCACAGGCTACGAGCAGTACTTC,CASSLITGYEQYF
TRBJ1-5,TRBV6-1,.,.,TGTGCCAGCAGTGATCAGACGAAATGGCCCCAGCATTTT,CASSDQTKWPQHF
TRBJ1-4,TRBV2,.,.,TGTGCCAGCAGTGAGGAGGGTTCGGATGAAAAACTGTTTTTT,CASSEEGSDEKLFF
TRBJ2-7,TRBV6-5,.,.,TGTGCCAGCAGCAGGGACTTCCTCTCCTACGAGCAGTACTTC,CASSRDFLSYEQYF
TRBJ2-3,TRBV7-9,once,.,TGTGCCAGCAGATTGGGAGGAGCAGATACGCAGTATTTT,CASRLGGADTQYF
TRBJ2-7,TRBV6-5,.,.,TGTGCCAGCAGGAAGCGGGTTTCCTACGAGCAGTACTTC,CASRKRVSYEQYF
TRBJ2-7,TRBV6-6,.,.,TGTGCCAGCAGCCATGGGGACGAGCAGTACTTC,CASSHGDEQYF
TRBJ2-4,TRBV14,.,.,TGTGCCAGCAGCCAAGCCCTCAACATTCAGTACTTC,CASSQALNIQYF
TRBJ2-1,TRBV5-1,.,TRBD1,TGCGCCAGCAGCTTAGGGGGCCACTCCACTGAGCAGTTCTTC,CASSLGGHSTEQFF
TRBJ1-1,TRBV4-1,.,TRBD1,TGCGCCAGCAGCCCCTTCGGACAGGGGGCAAACATGAACACTGAAGCTTTCTTT,CASSPFGQGANMNTEAFF
TRBJ1-5,TRBV28,.,.,TGTGCCAGCAGTTTTTTCCGGAGGGGGGGGCCCCAGCATTTT,CASSFFRRGGPQHF
TRBJ2-7,TRBV28,.,.,TGTGCCAGCAGTTACGGGAGCCAGGTCTACGAGCAGTACTTC,CASSYGSQVYEQYF
TRBJ2-6,TRBV11-3,.,.,TGTGCCAGCAGCTTGGGGGGACGCTCTGGGGCCAACGTCCTGACTTTC,CASSLGGRSGANVLTF
TRBJ2-1,TRBV18,.,.,TGTGCCAGCTCACCACGGGCTACAGGAACCTACAATGAGCAGTTCTTC,CASSPRATGTYNEQFF
TRBJ2-4,TRBV5-6,.,.,TGTGCCAGCAGCTTCTTAGCGCCTAGGGGAGCCAAAAACATTCAGTACTTC,CASSFLAPRGAKNIQYF
TRBJ2-2,TRBV27,.,.,TGTGCCAGCAGTCCCCGGCAGGGGGGAGGCACCGGGGAGCTGTTTTTT,CASSPRQGGGTGELFF
TRBJ2-7,TRBV5-1,once,.,TGCGCCAGCAGCTTGGCCCAGGGAGCCGGGGAGCAGTACTTC,CASSLAQGAGEQYF
TRBJ1-2,TRBV28,once,.,TGTGCCAGCAGTTTCGAGGTCACACACTACACCTTC,CASSFEVTHYTF
TRBJ1-2,TRBV29-1,.,TRBD1,TGCAGCGTTGAGGGACAGGGGGCGAAAGAATTGAGTAGATATGGCTACACCTTC,CSVEGQGAKELSRYGYTF
TRBJ2-2,TRBV9,.,.,TGTGCCAGCAGCGTCTACACCGGGGAGCTGTTTTTT,CASSVYTGELFF
TRBJ2-5,TRBV18,.,.,TGTGCCAGCTCACCAGTTTTATCGCGGGGCCAAGAGACCCAGTACTTC,CASSPVLSRGQETQYF
TRBJ2-7,TRBV28,.,.,TGTGCCAGCAGTGCATTCTACGAGCAGTACTTC,CASSAFYEQYF
TRBJ2-2,TRBV7-7,.,TRBD2,TGTGCTAGCAGCTTAGGCCTAGCGGGATCCGGGGAGCTGTTTTTT,CASSLGLAGSGELFF
TRBJ2-5,TRBV2,few,TRBD2,TGTGCCAGCAGTGAATTAGCGGGAGAGGAGACCCAGTACTTC,CASSELAGEETQYF
TRBJ2-3,TRBV11-3,.,.,TGTGCCAGCAGCCGCAGCGCCGGACTGAGCACAGATACGCAGTATTTT,CASSRSAGLSTDTQYF
TRBJ2-7,TRBV19,.,TRBD1,TGTGCCAGTAGTAAACCGGGACAGGTCGAGCAGTACTTC,CASSKPGQVEQYF
TRBJ2-6,TRBV19,.,TRBD1,TGTGCCAGTAGTAGCTTACCACAGGGGCTCTCTGGGGCCAACGTCCTGACTTTC,CASSSLPQGLSGANVLTF
TRBJ2-7,TRBV28,.,TRBD2,TGTGCCAGTAAAGCGGGAACCTACGAGCAGTACTTC,CASKAGTYEQYF
TRBJ2-1,TRBV7-3,.,TRBD2,TGTGCCAGCAGCCGCTTAGCGGGAGCGTTCGGCAATGAGCAGTTCTTC,CASSRLAGAFGNEQFF
TRBJ2-1,TRBV27,.,.,TGTGCCAGCAGAGAGGGGGGTGGACATCAATCCTACAATGAGCAGTTCTTC,CASREGGGHQSYNEQFF
TRBJ2-3,TRBV5-1,.,.,TGCGCCAGCAGCTTGGACGCGGGAACTAGCACAGATACGCAGTATTTT,CASSLDAGTSTDTQYF